The 22 T cell receptor beta chains below all came from one sample that was sequenced in a study of control samples from healthy donors and cancer patients. Profiled with immunoSEQ multiplex PCR; TCRdb holds only in-frame clones, not every one. There are under 450,000 clones in the sample; around 90% occur only once, and 5.5% to 8% lies in the top ten. The specimen was PBMCs. The receptors originated from a man aged 40-55 years with head and neck cancer.

The rearrangement joins TRBV9 to TRBJ1-3, with a possible D match to TRBD1 (5 bases). Germline-derived CDR1 and CDR2 are SGDLS and YYNGEE. Trimming pared 0 bases from V and 0 bases from J, leaving 10 bases between. This CDR3 has 16 residues. Here the CDR3 DNA reads TGTGCCAGCAGCGTAGATGCAGGGATCTCTGGAAACACCATATATTTT. This codes for CASSVDAGISGNTIYF.

The genes are TRBV30 and TRBJ1-5; D uncertain. Trimming stripped 0 bases from V and 4 bases from J, with 7 bases between. Per germline, CDR1 GTSNPN and CDR2 SVGIG (reference sequence). The CDR3 has 13 residues. CDR3 sequence (DNA): TGTGCCTGGAGTGTAGACCCGAATCAGCCCCAGCATTTT. Residues: CAWSVDPNQPQHF. The full variable domain, rest sourced from reference TRBV30 and TRBJ1-5, is SQTIHQWPATLVQPVGSPLSLECTVEGTSNPNLYWYRQAAGRGLQLLFYSVGIGQISSEVPQNLSASRPQDRQFILSSKKLLLSDSGFYLCAWSVDPNQPQHFGDGTRLSIL.

The V and J genes are TRBV9 and TRBJ2-7; TRBD1 matches at 11 bases. Germline loops: CDR1 SGDLS, CDR2 YYNGEE. The CDR3 sequence is 14 residues long. V was clipped by 3 bases and J by 3 bases; unmatched bases: 2. In DNA form, the CDR3 reads TGTGCCAGCAGCGCCGGGACAGGGGGCTACGAGCAGTACTTC. Translation: CASSAGTGGYEQYF. Full variable domain (remainder filled in from reference TRBV9 and TRBJ2-7): DSGVTQTPKHLITATGQRVTLRCSPRSGDLSVYWYQQSLDQGLQFLIQYYNGEERAKGNILERFSAQQFPDLHSELNLSSLELGDSALYFCASSAGTGGYEQYFGPGTRLTVT.

The chain couples TRBV7-9 to TRBJ1-4; unclear D gene. Trimming removed 0 bases at V and 1 base at J, with 6 bases between. The CDR3 contains 15 residues. The germline CDR1 and CDR2 sequences are SEHNR and FQNEAQ (reference sequence). DNA of the CDR3: TGTGCCAGCAGCTTAGCTGAGGGAACTAATGAAAAACTGTTTTTT. Its translation is CASSLAEGTNEKLFF.

This clone was picked up a small number of times. The CDR3 sequence is CASSPEDTQYF. DNA for the CDR3: TGTGCCAGCAGTCCGGAGGATACGCAGTATTTT. V usage is TRBV28 and J usage is TRBJ2-3; D not resolved. The CDR3 is 11 amino acids. V lost 5 bases, J lost 6 bases, and 6 bases lay in between. Germline-derived CDR1 and CDR2 are MDHEN and SYDVKM.

V usage is TRBV27 and J usage is TRBJ1-5, with D unresolved. The germline V gene encodes CDR1 MNHEY and CDR2 SMNVEV (reference sequence). The CDR3 is made up of 15 amino acids. The V end lost 0 bases, the J end lost 2 bases, and 8 bases lay between the germline ends. The chain's CDR3 is CASSLSGYGNQPQHF. The DNA for the CDR3 is TGTGCCAGCAGTTTATCTGGGTACGGCAATCAGCCCCAGCATTTT.

The chain combines TRBV16 with TRBJ2-7; D is unclear. The germline V and J ends were trimmed by 0 bases and 3 bases, with 0 bases remaining between them. The length of the CDR3 is 11 residues. Germline V CDR1 and CDR2: KGHSY, FQNENV. The CDR3 DNA reads TGTGCCAGCAGCCAATCCTACGAGCAGTACTTC. Encoded protein: CASSQSYEQYF.

V gene TRBV28 combines with J gene TRBJ2-5; D ambiguous. V was cut by 2 bases and J by 6 bases, with 7 bases left in between. CDR3 length equals 12 residues. The germline gives CDR1 MDHEN, CDR2 SYDVKM. The CDR3 coding sequence is TGTGCCAGCAGTTTAGCTGTTCAGACCCAGTACTTC. It is translated as CASSLAVQTQYF.

The chain is built from TRBV10-3 and TRBJ2-5, with D perhaps matching TRBD1 (6 bases). The CDR3 consists of 12 residues. The V end was cut by 11 bases, the J end by 4 bases, with 14 bases between. Germline V lookup: CDR1 ENHRY, CDR2 SYGVKD. CDR3 amino acids: CAVGTPSETQYF. For the CDR3, the DNA is TGTGCCGTCGGGACACCATCAGAGACCCAGTACTTC.

The chain uses TRBV7-3 and TRBJ2-2; D not resolved. This CDR3 has 16 amino acids. Trimming shortened V by 1 base and J by 1 base, and 10 bases separated the two germline ends. Germline assignment: CDR1 SGHTA and CDR2 FQGTGA. DNA of the CDR3: TGTGCCAGCAGCTTAAAGTTGGGCGGGAACACCGGGGAGCTGTTTTTT. Translation gives CASSLKLGGNTGELFF.

The J gene is TRBJ1-6, the V gene TRBV24-1; D unclear. This CDR3 spans 13 amino acids. Trimming cost V 5 bases and J 4 bases, with 5 bases left between them. Germline V CDR1 and CDR2: KGHDR, SFDVKD. The CDR3 region is CATSAEYNSPLHF. The CDR3, as DNA: TGTGCCACCAGTGCTGAGTATAATTCACCCCTCCACTTT.

For the CDR3, the DNA is TGTGCCAGCAGCCCCGGGGCCCAAGTGGTCACAGATACGCAGTATTTT. Encoded protein: CASSPGAQVVTDTQYF. The chain combines TRBV11-3 with TRBJ2-3, with D perhaps matching TRBD1 or TRBD2 (5 bases each). Germline CDR1 SGHNT, CDR2 YENEEA. Trimming removed 5 bases at V and 2 bases at J, with 17 bases between. The CDR3 is made up of 16 amino acids.

The chain employs TRBV9 and TRBJ2-1; TRBD2 agrees at 10 bases. The J segment lost 4 bases and the V segment lost 4 bases, leaving 5 bases of the junction unmatched. CDR1 is SGDLS and CDR2 is YYNGEE in the germline V gene. CDR3 length: 15 residues. The chain's CDR3 is CASSFGTSVYNEQFF. For the CDR3, the DNA is TGTGCCAGCAGCTTCGGGACTAGCGTATACAATGAGCAGTTCTTC. Full variable domain (rest looked up from reference TRBV9 and TRBJ2-1): DSGVTQTPKHLITATGQRVTLRCSPRSGDLSVYWYQQSLDQGLQFLIQYYNGEERAKGNILERFSAQQFPDLHSELNLSSLELGDSALYFCASSFGTSVYNEQFFGPGTRLTVL.

A few counts support this clone. The chain recombines TRBV4-1 with TRBJ2-7, with D perhaps being TRBD1 or TRBD2 (5 bases each). The CDR3 covers 14 residues. Trimming cost V 1 base and J 6 bases, with 13 bases left between them. CDR1 and CDR2 (germline): MGHRA, YSYEKL. The CDR3 reads CASSQGLRGPEQYF. The CDR3 DNA reads as TGCGCCAGCAGCCAAGGACTCCGGGGCCCCGAGCAGTACTTC.

The rearrangement joins TRBV11-3 to TRBJ1-6, with D hard to call. The CDR3 totals 13 residues. Trimming left V 1 base short and J 9 bases short, with 7 bases between. The germline CDR1 and CDR2 sequences are SGHNT and YENEEA. The CDR3 spells CASSLGSGSPLHF. The CDR3 region has the DNA TGTGCCAGCAGCTTAGGGTCGGGTTCACCCCTCCACTTT.

The chain carries TRBV9 and TRBJ2-7; D unresolved. Germline V gene lookup returns CDR1 SGDLS and CDR2 YYNGEE. The CDR3 extends over 13 amino acids. Trimming pared 0 bases from V and 5 bases from J, leaving 9 bases between. The CDR3 DNA sequence: TGTGCCAGCAGCGTAGATAGCTCAAACGAGCAGTACTTC. This encodes CASSVDSSNEQYF.

The V gene is TRBV28, the J gene TRBJ1-5; D ambiguous. The CDR3 totals 14 residues. V lost 6 bases and J 5 bases, leaving 14 bases between the germline ends. Germline CDR1 is MDHEN and CDR2 is SYDVKM. The CDR3 coding sequence is TGTGCCAGCAGACCCACGGACTGGGATCAGCCCCAGCATTTT. This codes for CASRPTDWDQPQHF.

The chain couples TRBV5-1 to TRBJ2-1; possible D gene TRBD1, 6 bases. The CDR3 spans 15 residues. Per the germline V gene, CDR1 is SGHRS and CDR2 is YFSETQ. V was trimmed by 4 bases and J by 5 bases, leaving 16 bases between them. CDR3: CASSPQITGNNEQFF. The CDR3 DNA sequence: TGCGCCAGCAGCCCGCAGATTACAGGGAACAATGAGCAGTTCTTC.

The genes are TRBV19 and TRBJ2-7; D call uncertain. CDR3 length: 17 residues. Germline-derived CDR1 and CDR2 are LNHDA and SQIVND (reference sequence). V lost 3 bases and J lost 1, with 19 bases in between. As DNA, the CDR3 is TGTGCCAGTAGTATGGCTTCGGGCAGAACTACATCCTACGAGCAGTACTTC. It specifies CASSMASGRTTSYEQYF.

The chain is built from TRBV11-1 and TRBJ2-3; D possibly corresponds to TRBD1 (5 bases). Trimming pared 5 bases from V and 4 bases from J, leaving 10 bases between. Germline V CDR1 and CDR2: SGHAT, FQDESV (reference sequence). This CDR3 has 13 residues. The CDR3: CASSLQGADTQYF. The CDR3 DNA is TGTGCCAGCAGCCTCCAAGGGGCAGATACGCAGTATTTT. Full variable domain (outside the CDR3, taken from reference TRBV11-1 and TRBJ2-3): EAEVAQSPRYKITEKSQAVAFWCDPISGHATLYWYRQILGQGPELLVQFQDESVVDDSQLPKDRFSAERLKGVDSTLKIQPAELGDSAMYLCASSLQGADTQYFGPGTRLTVL.

The gene calls are TRBV25-1 and TRBJ1-4, with 7 positions matching TRBD1. V shed 5 bases and J 8 bases; nucleotides not matched to a gene: 11. This CDR3 contains 15 residues. Germline values: CDR1 MGHDK, CDR2 SYGVNS. CDR3: CASSREGAGNEKLFF. CDR3 in DNA: TGTGCCAGCAGTAGGGAGGGGGCAGGGAACGAAAAACTGTTTTTT.

The count of this clone is one. The V gene is TRBV6-1, the J gene TRBJ1-6, with D possibly being TRBD1 (6 bases). CDR1 MNHNS and CDR2 SASEGT come from the germline V gene. This CDR3 region has 15 residues. Trimming took 3 bases from V and 7 from J, leaving 13 bases between them. CDR3 amino acids: CASSDTGAGNSPLHF. CDR3 bases: TGTGCCAGCAGTGATACGGGGGCGGGGAATTCACCCCTCCACTTT.